The 4 T cell receptor beta chains in this list originate from one sample, sequenced in a study of cytomegalovirus exposure and HLA in healthy donors (dated by TCRdb to 2016 to 2017). Library construction relied on the immunoSEQ multiplex PCR assay. For the multiplex PCR, a mixture combining 60 forward primers for TCR Vbeta segments and 13 reverse primers for TCR Jbeta segments was used. The clones in this table, taken by TCRdb from immuneACCESS, are in-frame only. Not every clone is retained; where verified, under half of the shortfall comes from an unresolved V gene, and the cause of the rest is unknown. Counted in this sample were some 150,000 clones; over 75% of them appeared once. The biggest ten clones account for roughly 1.2% of the sample. Sequenced sample: PBMCs. The receptors shown here come from a female donor in good health and CMV-seronegative.

V usage is TRBV10-2 and J usage is TRBJ2-3, with D perhaps TRBD2 (6 bases). This CDR3 contains 12 residues. Germline lookup yields CDR1 WSHSY and CDR2 SAAADI. Trimming left V 10 bases short and J 6 bases short, with 14 bases between. CDR3 loop: CATGGSRDTQYF. CDR3 DNA: TGCGCCACCGGGGGTTCCCGGGATACGCAGTATTTT.

The V call is TRBV25-1, the J call TRBJ2-1; perhaps TRBD2 as D (6 bases). V lost 3 bases and J lost 4, with 13 bases in between. CDR3 length: 15 residues. Germline CDR1 reads MGHDK; CDR2 reads SYGVNS. In DNA form, the CDR3 reads TGTGCCAGCAGTGATTGGGAGGACCTATACAATGAGCAGTTCTTC. Translating it yields CASSDWEDLYNEQFF.

This clone was observed a single time. The rearrangement links TRBV5-1 to TRBJ2-3; 8 bases line up with TRBD2. Germline trimming cut 0 bases from V and 0 bases from J; bases unmatched to any gene: 6. Germline lookup yields CDR1 SGHRS and CDR2 YFSETQ. The CDR3 extends over 17 amino acids. The CDR3 DNA sequence: TGCGCCAGCAGCTTGGCCCTAGCGGGCTCTAGCACAGATACGCAGTATTTT. Translating gives CASSLALAGSSTDTQYF.

With regard to this clone: The sample carries other DNA sequences with the same CDR3. This chain connects TRBV27 to TRBJ2-7; TRBD1 agrees at 10 bases. The germline V gene encodes CDR1 MNHEY and CDR2 SMNVEV (reference sequence). The CDR3 sequence is 14 residues long. V was pared by 3 bases and J by 4 bases, with 3 bases of the junction left unmatched. The CDR3 loop reads CASSLRDRGYEQYF. The DNA of the CDR3 is TGTGCCAGCAGTTTGAGGGACAGGGGATACGAGCAGTACTTC.